Here is one T cell receptor (beta chain) with its context. The antigen remains unidentified. The source of the sample is a study of T cells and Merkel cell carcinoma outcomes. Study-wide results and limits: Repertoire plus T-cell density reportedly predicted Merkel cell carcinoma outcomes.

Using immunoSEQ multiplex PCR, the repertoire was profiled, and TCRdb retains in-frame clones only, with some absent. This table has about 15,000 clones, around nine tenths appearing once. This CDR3 comprises 13 residues. CDR1 and CDR2 from the germline V gene are MNHEY and SVGAGI. V was clipped by 2 bases and J by 4 bases, with 8 bases between them. The receptor was isolated from a human donor with Merkel cell carcinoma. Sequencing was performed on tumor tissue from Merkel cell carcinoma. V gene TRBV6-5 combines with J gene TRBJ2-5; tentative D call: TRBD2 (5 bases). CDR3: CASSYSGVETQYF. The CDR3, as DNA: TGTGCCAGCAGTTACAGCGGCGTAGAGACCCAGTACTTC.